These 27 T cell receptor beta chains were sequenced from one sample in a study of patients and donors after allogeneic stem cell transplantation. MiXCR, applied by TCRdb to the RT-PCR reads, yields one record per CDR3 protein. The sample lists approximately 33,000 distinct CDR3 sequences, under 7.5% occurring once. Specimen: blood, either unsorted or a sorted T cell fraction (not recorded which). All receptors derive from a human donor who was either an allogeneic HSCT recipient or a stem cell or donor lymphocyte infusion donor (not recorded which). It is not recorded whose cells these are; they may come from a transplant donor.

Many counts were recorded for this clonotype. The chain couples TRBV20-1 to TRBJ1-5, with a possible D match to TRBD1 (5 bases). V lost 3 bases and J lost 2, with 11 bases in between. Per germline, CDR1 DFQATT and CDR2 SNEGSKA (reference sequence). There are 14 residues in the CDR3. The CDR3 nucleotides read TGCAGTGCTAGTGCCGGGGGTGGCAATCAGCCCCAGCATTTT. This translates into CSASAGGGNQPQHF.

This clonotype was recorded many times. The chain combines TRBV7-9 with TRBJ2-2, with D possibly matching TRBD1 (6 bases). Germline lookup yields CDR1 SEHNR and CDR2 FQNEAQ (reference sequence). The CDR3 consists of 16 residues. Between the trimmed V and J ends, which lost 4 bases and 1 base, there was a span of 13 bases. The CDR3 is CASSSSGAGNTGELFF. Written as DNA, the CDR3 is TGTGCCAGCAGCTCATCAGGGGCGGGGAACACCGGGGAGCTGTTTTTT.

V and J are TRBV20-1 and TRBJ2-1; 9 bases are shared with TRBD1. The ends lost 0 bases at V and 9 bases at J; junction bases unmatched: 6. The CDR3 has 14 residues. The germline V gene has CDR1 DFQATT and CDR2 SNEGSKA (reference sequence). The CDR3 bases are TGCAGTGCTAGAGATTACAGGGGGCGAGGTGAGCAGTTCTTC. Translation gives CSARDYRGRGEQFF.

This clonotype was recorded many times. The chain couples TRBV20-1 to TRBJ2-2; maybe TRBD2 (6 bases). Germline V CDR1 and CDR2: DFQATT, SNEGSKA (reference sequence). This CDR3 region has 14 residues. Trimming stripped 6 bases from V and 4 bases from J, with 15 bases between. CDR3 coding DNA: TGCAGTGCCCCGGGGGTAGAATCCACCGGGGAGCTGTTTTTT. This translates into CSAPGVESTGELFF.

In this sample, this clonotype turned up many times. The chain uses TRBV7-3 and TRBJ1-6; unclear D gene. CDR3 length equals 13 residues. Germline V gene sequence: CDR1 SGHTA, CDR2 FQGTGA. The V and J ends lost 3 bases and 7 bases respectively, with 7 bases between them. The CDR3 coding sequence is TGTGCCAGCAGCTTCCAGTCAAATTCACCCCTCCACTTT. Protein product: CASSFQSNSPLHF.

The gene calls are TRBV11-3 and TRBJ2-2, with a tentative D call TRBD1 (6 bases). Germline V gene sequence: CDR1 SGHNT, CDR2 YENEEA. The ends were cut back, 5 bases at V and 4 bases at J, with 17 bases in the middle. The CDR3 spans 16 residues. CDR3 sequence reads: CASSHTTGKGTGELFF. Here the CDR3 DNA reads TGTGCCAGCAGCCATACTACAGGGAAGGGCACCGGGGAGCTGTTTTTT.

V and J are TRBV27 and TRBJ2-2, with D possibly being TRBD1 (6 bases). Trimming took off 3 bases at V and 0 bases at J, with 17 bases between the two ends. The CDR3 is 18 residues long. CDR1 and CDR2 (germline): MNHEY, SMNVEV (reference sequence). As DNA, the CDR3 is TGTGCCAGCAGTTTTCACCGAACCGGGACATCGAACACCGGGGAGCTGTTTTTT. Its translation: CASSFHRTGTSNTGELFF.

This clonotype has ten or more counts. This chain links TRBV11-2 with TRBJ1-5, with a possible D match to TRBD1 (5 bases). The germline CDR1 and CDR2 sequences are SGHAT and FQNNGV. The V end lost 3 bases, the J end lost 4 bases, and 13 bases lay between the germline ends. This CDR3 spans 15 amino acids. CDR3 loop: CASSFGDSPNQPQHF. DNA for the CDR3: TGTGCCAGCAGCTTTGGCGACAGTCCAAATCAGCCCCAGCATTTT.

This clonotype was counted many times. The rearrangement links TRBV7-9 to TRBJ2-1, with 8 positions matching TRBD2. In germline, CDR1 is SEHNR, CDR2 FQNEAQ (reference sequence). CDR3 length: 15 amino acids. V shed 5 bases and J 0 bases; nucleotides not matched to a gene: 3. Here the CDR3 reads CASSSSGNSYNEQFF. DNA of the CDR3: TGTGCCAGCAGCAGTAGCGGGAACTCCTACAATGAGCAGTTCTTC.

This clonotype was seen many times. This chain uses TRBV3-1 with TRBJ2-5, with D unclear. The CDR3 is 12 residues long. Trimming took off 2 bases at V and 5 bases at J, with 6 bases between the two ends. Per germline, CDR1 LGHDT and CDR2 YNNKEL (reference sequence). CDR3: CASSQMYETQYF. The CDR3 DNA reads TGTGCCAGCAGCCAAATGTATGAGACCCAGTACTTC.

Many counts were recorded for this clonotype. The chain carries TRBV11-2 and TRBJ1-4; D ambiguous. Germline V gives CDR1 SGHAT, CDR2 FQNNGV. V dropped 1 base and J dropped 5 bases, with 11 bases sitting between them. CDR3 length: 15 residues. CDR3 in amino acids: CASSLVAGINEKLFF. As DNA, the CDR3 is TGTGCCAGCAGCTTAGTAGCAGGAATAAATGAAAAACTGTTTTTT.

This clonotype was seen ten or more times. V gene TRBV18 combines with J gene TRBJ2-3; D is unresolved. CDR1 and CDR2 (germline): KGHSH, LQKENI. This CDR3 comprises 16 residues. Trimming pared 0 bases from V and 1 base from J, leaving 11 bases between. The CDR3 DNA reads as TGTGCCAGCTCACCACCTCTCGGGCAAGGCACAGATACGCAGTATTTT. Amino acid sequence: CASSPPLGQGTDTQYF.

There are many counts of this clonotype. The rearrangement joins TRBV11-2 to TRBJ1-2; 7 nucleotides agree with TRBD1. The germline V gene has CDR1 SGHAT and CDR2 FQNNGV. J was trimmed by 7 bases and V by 4 bases; bases with no gene match: 6. The CDR3 covers 13 residues. The CDR3 region is CASSSDRSGGYTF. CDR3 nucleotide sequence: TGTGCCAGCAGCTCGGACAGGTCTGGTGGCTACACCTTC.

This clonotype has only a few counts. The chain recombines TRBV5-1 with TRBJ2-3; D is possibly TRBD1 (6 bases). CDR1 and CDR2 from the germline V gene are SGHRS and YFSETQ. Trimming shortened V by 0 bases and J by 5 bases, and 13 bases separated the two germline ends. There are 15 residues in the CDR3. The CDR3: CASSLEGGEVDTQYF. In nucleotides, the CDR3 is TGCGCCAGCAGCTTGGAAGGGGGAGAGGTAGATACGCAGTATTTT.

The rearrangement joins TRBV27 to TRBJ2-2; 7 positions agree with TRBD2. This CDR3 is 14 amino acids long. The V gene's germline CDR1 is MNHEY and CDR2 SMNVEV (reference sequence). Unmatched junction bases numbered 7, after V lost 6 bases and J lost 6 bases. CDR3 DNA sequence: TGTGCCAGCAGCCCAGCGGGACTATCCGGGGAGCTGTTTTTT. Encoded protein: CASSPAGLSGELFF.

Many counts were recorded for this clonotype. CDR3 amino acids: CASSLQGVYEQYF. The CDR3 DNA reads as TGTGCCAGCAGCCTTCAGGGGGTATACGAGCAGTACTTC. The rearrangement uses TRBV7-9 and TRBJ2-7; 7 positions match TRBD1. The CDR3 sequence is 13 residues long. The germline V gene has CDR1 SEHNR and CDR2 FQNEAQ (reference sequence). Unmatched junction bases numbered 5, after V lost 5 bases and J lost 4 bases.

In its sample, this clonotype was seen a few times. The rearrangement links TRBV28 to TRBJ2-3; D might be TRBD1 (6 bases). V lost 4 bases to trimming and J lost 4 bases, with 15 bases between them. The CDR3 is 15 residues long. The germline V gene encodes CDR1 MDHEN and CDR2 SYDVKM. CDR3 loop: CASSWGTGWADTQYF. DNA of the CDR3: TGTGCCAGCAGTTGGGGAACAGGGTGGGCAGATACGCAGTATTTT.

This rearrangement joins TRBV7-9 to TRBJ2-4; D might be TRBD1 or TRBD2, each matching 6 bases. The CDR3 loop spans 15 amino acids. Germline V gene lookup returns CDR1 SEHNR and CDR2 FQNEAQ (reference sequence). Trimming shortened V by 5 bases and J by 0 bases, and 11 bases separated the two germline ends. The CDR3 is CASSPEGGAKNIQYF. CDR3 DNA sequence: TGTGCCAGCAGCCCGGAGGGGGGAGCCAAAAACATTCAGTACTTC.

The chain has TRBV30 and TRBJ2-1, with D unresolved. The CDR3 has 11 residues. CDR1 GTSNPN and CDR2 SVGIG come from the germline V gene (reference sequence). Trimming shortened V by 2 bases and J by 7 bases, and 6 bases separated the two germline ends. CDR3 DNA: TGTGCCTGGAGTAGAGCGAATGAGCAGTTCTTC. It translates to CAWSRANEQFF. Filled out from reference TRBV30 and TRBJ2-1, the complete variable domain reads SQTIHQWPATLVQPVGSPLSLECTVEGTSNPNLYWYRQAAGRGLQLLFYSVGIGQISSEVPQNLSASRPQDRQFILSSKKLLLSDSGFYLCAWSRANEQFFGPGTRLTVL.

This clonotype has a count of ten or more. CDR3 protein: CASSPEDPIWNTEAFF. In nucleotides, the CDR3 is TGCGCCAGCAGCCCAGAGGACCCCATTTGGAACACTGAAGCTTTCTTT. The rearrangement uses TRBV4-1 and TRBJ1-1, with D uncertain. Trimming shortened V by 4 bases and J by 1 base, and 16 bases separated the two germline ends. The CDR3 spans 16 residues. CDR1 is MGHRA, CDR2 YSYEKL, per germline.

This clonotype was recorded many times. The chain employs TRBV11-2 and TRBJ2-3; TRBD2 matches 16 bases. The V segment lost 5 bases and the J segment 1 base; nucleotides outside the gene matches: 9. Germline V gene data show CDR1 as SGHAT and CDR2 as FQNNGV. CDR3 length equals 19 residues. The CDR3 loop is CASSPGLAGGPSGTDTQYF. The CDR3 coding sequence is TGTGCCAGCAGCCCGGGACTAGCGGGAGGGCCCTCTGGCACAGATACGCAGTATTTT.

This clonotype occurred many times. The V and J genes are TRBV7-9 and TRBJ1-5; D ambiguous. CDR1 and CDR2 from the germline V gene are SEHNR and FQNEAQ (reference sequence). The V end lost 3 bases, the J end lost 8 bases, and 14 bases lay between the germline ends. There are 14 residues in the CDR3. Here the CDR3 reads CASSFGEPQEPQHF. The CDR3 bases are TGTGCCAGCAGCTTTGGAGAGCCGCAGGAGCCCCAGCATTTT.

This clonotype came up a few times. A much more abundant neighbour one base away suggests this may be a read error. This chain uses TRBV18 with TRBJ1-3; D unclear. CDR1 and CDR2 from the germline V gene are KGHSH and LQKENI. V lost 2 bases and J 0 bases, leaving 2 bases between the germline ends. This CDR3 has 13 amino acids. This CDR3 is CASSPTSGNTIYF. CDR3 nucleotides: TGTGCCAGCTCACCAACCTCTGGAAACACCATATATTTT.

This clonotype was recorded many times. CDR3: CASSLDAYEQYF. CDR3 bases: TGCGCCAGCAGCTTAGACGCCTACGAGCAGTACTTC. The chain couples TRBV5-1 to TRBJ2-7; unclear D gene. Deletions cut 2 bases from V and 2 bases from J, with 5 bases between. This CDR3 is built from 12 residues. Germline V gene data show CDR1 as SGHRS and CDR2 as YFSETQ.

This clonotype was recorded many times. This chain links TRBV7-2 with TRBJ1-2; possibly TRBD1 for D (5 bases). This CDR3 has 15 amino acids. With 1 base removed from V and 8 bases from J, the gap between germline ends came to 17 bases. The germline gives CDR1 SGHTA, CDR2 FQGNSA. CDR3 sequence (DNA): TGTGCCAGCAGCTTAGATTTTGCAGGAACAGGCGGCTACACCTTC. Its protein is CASSLDFAGTGGYTF.

This clonotype was picked up many times. V usage is TRBV4-3 and J usage is TRBJ1-2; D is perhaps TRBD1 (5 bases). The CDR3 totals 13 residues. Per germline, CDR1 LGHNA and CDR2 YSLEER. V gave up 3 bases and J gave up 8 bases, with 13 bases separating them. The CDR3 here is CASSHGTFRGYTF. CDR3 nucleotide sequence: TGCGCCAGCAGCCACGGGACTTTTAGGGGCTACACCTTC.

This clonotype has at least ten counts. The CDR3 here is CASMVQNYGYTF. CDR3 bases: TGTGCCAGCATGGTCCAAAACTATGGCTACACCTTC. The V and J genes are TRBV12-3 or TRBV12-4 and TRBJ1-2; D gene uncertain. The CDR3 is 12 amino acids. Trimming took off 7 bases at V and 2 bases at J, with 8 bases between the two ends.